The 30 T cell receptor beta chains below all came from one sample that was sequenced in a study of cytomegalovirus exposure and HLA in healthy donors. Repertoires were generated with immunoSEQ multiplex PCR, while TCRdb's copy carries only in-frame clones and drops some. The sample consists of 47,000 or so clones, almost 95% of them appearing once. The sample consisted of PBMCs. The receptors were sampled from a man aged 18 to 30 in good health and CMV-seronegative.

V is TRBV7-9 and J is TRBJ2-2; D ambiguous. Per the germline V gene, CDR1 is SEHNR and CDR2 is FQNEAQ (reference sequence). V lost 3 bases to trimming and J lost 6 bases, with 8 bases between them. This CDR3 region has 13 residues. Here the CDR3 DNA reads TGTGCCAGCAGCTTCTTCTCGGCCGGGGAGCTGTTTTTT. Protein: CASSFFSAGELFF.

The chain links TRBV6-6 to TRBJ2-3, with D possibly TRBD1 on 6 matching bases. Trimming shortened V by 6 bases and J by 2 bases, and 12 bases separated the two germline ends. The CDR3 loop spans 14 amino acids. Germline V gene sequence: CDR1 MNHNY, CDR2 SVGAGI (reference sequence). The CDR3 DNA reads TGTGCCAGCAGGGGGGCGCGCGCCACAGATACGCAGTATTTT. This codes for CASRGARATDTQYF.

The chain combines TRBV21-1 with TRBJ2-7; TRBD2 is the table's D call and was not checked against the DNA. TRBV21-1 is a pseudogene. This CDR3 is 21 amino acids long. The CDR3 region is CASSQTARETVRLAGGYEQYF. The CDR3, as DNA: TGTGCCAGCAGCCAAACTGCGCGGGAGACAGTTAGACTAGCGGGAGGGTACGAGCAGTACTTC.

This chain links TRBV10-3 with TRBJ1-2, with D perhaps matching TRBD1 (6 bases). The CDR3 runs to 14 residues. With 3 bases removed from V and 8 bases from J, the gap between germline ends came to 16 bases. Germline V gene sequence: CDR1 ENHRY, CDR2 SYGVKD. CDR3 DNA: TGTGCCATCAGTGATCAGGCAGGGGCTCGGGGCTACACCTTC. It translates to CAISDQAGARGYTF.

This chain connects TRBV4-3 to TRBJ2-3; 10 bases align to TRBD1. With 5 bases clipped from V and 6 bases from J, the junction kept 8 bases outside the gene matches. The CDR3 contains 15 residues. Germline lookup yields CDR1 LGHNA and CDR2 YSLEER. In nucleotides, the CDR3 is TGCGCCAGCAGCGCGGGACAGGGGAGAAAGGATACGCAGTATTTT. Translation gives CASSAGQGRKDTQYF.

The genes are TRBV19 and TRBJ1-5, with a tentative D call TRBD1 (5 bases). From germline, CDR1 is LNHDA and CDR2 SQIVND (reference sequence). The CDR3 consists of 13 residues. V lost 8 bases and J lost 2, with 10 bases in between. The CDR3 sequence is CASGAGRNQPQHF. The CDR3 region has the DNA TGTGCCAGTGGGGCAGGGCGCAATCAGCCCCAGCATTTT.

The CDR3 spells CASRIGQADEQYF. For the CDR3, the DNA is TGCGCCAGCAGGATTGGACAGGCGGACGAGCAGTACTTC. The chain employs TRBV10-2 and TRBJ2-7; 7 positions agree with TRBD1. Germline V gives CDR1 WSHSY, CDR2 SAAADI. This CDR3 has 13 residues. Losses at the gene ends were 6 bases for V and 5 bases for J; bases not matched to a gene: 7.

This clone was observed a single time. This chain uses TRBV19 with TRBJ1-5, with no clear D. The germline V gene encodes CDR1 LNHDA and CDR2 SQIVND (reference sequence). Trimming cost V 6 bases and J 4 bases, with 10 bases left between them. The CDR3 has 13 residues. The CDR3, as DNA: TGTGCCAGTAGATGGCGGGTAAATCAGCCCCAGCATTTT. Translating it yields CASRWRVNQPQHF.

The gene calls are TRBV18 and TRBJ2-1; 9 bases are shared with TRBD1. This CDR3 spans 14 amino acids. In germline, CDR1 is KGHSH, CDR2 LQKENI. The ends lost 5 bases at V and 8 bases at J; junction bases unmatched: 7. The CDR3 coding sequence is TGTGCCAGCTCAATAACGGGACAGGGCCATGAGCAGTTCTTC. Amino acids: CASSITGQGHEQFF.

This clone has just one count. The chain uses TRBV7-9 and TRBJ2-1, with a weak D call TRBD2 (5 bases). Per the germline V gene, CDR1 is SEHNR and CDR2 is FQNEAQ (reference sequence). This CDR3 is built from 13 residues. V was shortened by 5 bases and J by 9 bases, with 14 bases between the two germline ends. The CDR3 loop is CASSPGEWSEQFF. In nucleotides, the CDR3 is TGTGCCAGCAGCCCCGGGGAGTGGAGTGAGCAGTTCTTC.

The gene calls are TRBV18 and TRBJ1-1; 7 bases map to TRBD1. Germline assignment: CDR1 KGHSH and CDR2 LQKENI. The trim removed 4 bases at V and 1 base at J, leaving 9 bases unmatched. This CDR3 contains 16 residues. The CDR3 DNA sequence: TGTGCCAGCTCACGGCGACAGGGTGGAGAGAACACTGAAGCTTTCTTT. It encodes CASSRRQGGENTEAFF.

The rearrangement links TRBV4-1 to TRBJ2-1; TRBD2 matches at 11 bases. Germline assignment: CDR1 MGHRA and CDR2 YSYEKL. After removal of 1 base from V and 0 bases from J, the junction contained 8 bases not matched to a gene. The CDR3 spans 19 residues. DNA for the CDR3: TGCGCCAGCAGCCAAGCTCCGACTAGCGGGGCAAGCTCCTACAATGAGCAGTTCTTC. The encoded protein is CASSQAPTSGASSYNEQFF.

J is TRBJ2-7 and V is TRBV9; D call uncertain. Trimming shortened V by 2 bases and J by 1 base, and 10 bases separated the two germline ends. The V gene's germline CDR1 is SGDLS and CDR2 YYNGEE. This CDR3 spans 14 amino acids. CDR3 sequence: CASSVSSTSYEQYF. DNA of the CDR3: TGTGCCAGCAGCGTTTCCTCTACTTCCTACGAGCAGTACTTC.

This chain connects TRBV11-2 to TRBJ2-7, with TRBD1 identical over 7 bases. Unmatched junction bases numbered 9, after V lost 4 bases and J lost 3 bases. The germline V gene encodes CDR1 SGHAT and CDR2 FQNNGV. The CDR3 extends over 15 amino acids. The CDR3 reads CASSSYRGRSYEQYF. CDR3 in DNA: TGTGCCAGCAGCTCCTACAGGGGAAGAAGCTACGAGCAGTACTTC.

The chain joins TRBV4-3 to TRBJ1-4, with 7 bases fitting TRBD1. V was clipped by 0 bases and J by 7 bases; unmatched bases: 11. Germline V gene lookup returns CDR1 LGHNA and CDR2 YSLEER. This CDR3 contains 17 residues. The CDR3: CASSQEWGRGASEKLFF. The CDR3 DNA follows: TGCGCCAGCAGCCAAGAATGGGGCAGGGGGGCCAGTGAAAAACTGTTTTTT.

The chain uses TRBV27 and TRBJ2-3, with D possibly TRBD2 on 6 matching bases. V lost 5 bases, J lost 4 bases, and 19 bases lay in between. Germline V gene sequence: CDR1 MNHEY, CDR2 SMNVEV (reference sequence). CDR3 length equals 16 residues. In DNA form, the CDR3 reads TGTGCCAGCAGTCCCCTGATTAGCGGAGCCGCAGATACGCAGTATTTT. Protein product: CASSPLISGAADTQYF.

The chain carries TRBV9 and TRBJ1-1; no firm D call. Germline CDR1 reads SGDLS; CDR2 reads YYNGEE. V was cut by 0 bases and J by 1 base, with 7 bases left in between. The CDR3 is 14 residues long. CDR3 DNA: TGTGCCAGCAGCGTAGGGGCAGGGAACACTGAAGCTTTCTTT. This encodes CASSVGAGNTEAFF. The full variable domain, completed using reference TRBV9 and TRBJ1-1, is DSGVTQTPKHLITATGQRVTLRCSPRSGDLSVYWYQQSLDQGLQFLIQYYNGEERAKGNILERFSAQQFPDLHSELNLSSLELGDSALYFCASSVGAGNTEAFFGQGTRLTVV.

This clone was observed once. This chain links TRBV19 with TRBJ2-1; 7 bases are a match to TRBD1. Losses at the gene ends were 3 bases for V and 2 bases for J; bases not matched to a gene: 4. Germline V gives CDR1 LNHDA, CDR2 SQIVND (reference sequence). This CDR3 region has 15 residues. The CDR3 region is CASSILQGAYNEQFF. In DNA, the CDR3 is TGTGCCAGTAGTATCCTCCAGGGGGCCTACAATGAGCAGTTCTTC.

This chain uses TRBV10-2 with TRBJ1-3; no definite D call. Germline V gives CDR1 WSHSY, CDR2 SAAADI. The V and J ends lost 0 bases and 0 bases respectively, with 6 bases between them. This CDR3 contains 15 residues. The CDR3 reads CASSESEDSGNTIYF. The CDR3 bases are TGCGCCAGCAGTGAGTCGGAGGACTCTGGAAACACCATATATTTT.

The V and J genes are TRBV19 and TRBJ1-5; possible D gene TRBD1, 6 bases. CDR3 length equals 16 residues. V lost 7 bases, J lost 0 bases, and 16 bases lay in between. Germline CDR1 is LNHDA and CDR2 is SQIVND (reference sequence). The DNA for the CDR3 is TGTGCCAGTAACACAGACAGGCCAACTAGCAATCAGCCCCAGCATTTT. Its translation: CASNTDRPTSNQPQHF.

The J gene is TRBJ2-7, the V gene TRBV6-1; 9 bases align to TRBD1. CDR3 length: 15 residues. The J segment lost 5 bases and the V segment lost 7 bases, leaving 12 bases of the junction unmatched. The germline V gene encodes CDR1 MNHNS and CDR2 SASEGT. The CDR3 here is CASTVWGTGIDEQYF. CDR3 nucleotide sequence: TGTGCCAGCACAGTTTGGGGGACAGGGATAGACGAGCAGTACTTC.

This rearrangement joins TRBV2 to TRBJ2-1, with 14 positions matching TRBD2. Germline trimming cut 6 bases from V and 8 bases from J; bases unmatched to any gene: 9. The V gene's germline CDR1 is SNHLY and CDR2 FYNNEI. The CDR3 is 16 amino acids. CDR3 in amino acids: CASRHRGTSGSYEQFF. Here the CDR3 DNA reads TGTGCCAGCAGACACCGTGGGACTAGCGGGAGCTATGAGCAGTTCTTC.

The chain has TRBV6-5 and TRBJ2-5, with D possibly matching TRBD1 (5 bases). From germline, CDR1 is MNHEY and CDR2 SVGAGI. V was clipped by 4 bases and J by 9 bases, with 18 bases between them. The length of the CDR3 is 14 residues. The CDR3 is CASSSSPAAGSQYF. The CDR3 DNA sequence: TGTGCCAGCAGTTCCTCCCCGGCGGCAGGGTCCCAGTACTTC.

The V gene is TRBV5-5, the J gene TRBJ1-3, with D uncertain. This CDR3 comprises 12 residues. V gave up 3 bases and J gave up 7 bases, with 8 bases separating them. Germline V gives CDR1 SGHKS, CDR2 YYEKEE (reference sequence). The CDR3 region is CASSSAGNTIYF. DNA for the CDR3: TGTGCCAGCAGCTCAGCGGGCAACACCATATATTTT.

This chain joins TRBV11-2 and TRBJ2-2, with D tentatively TRBD1 (6 bases). Trimming removed 1 base from V and 7 bases from J, with 16 bases in between. The CDR3 covers 16 residues. Germline-derived CDR1 and CDR2 are SGHAT and FQNNGV. CDR3 residues: CASSLADRQEHGELFF. The CDR3 coding sequence is TGTGCCAGCAGCTTAGCCGACAGGCAGGAACACGGGGAGCTGTTTTTT. The complete variable domain, with remaining parts taken from reference TRBV11-2 and TRBJ2-2, reads EAGVAQSPRYKIIEKRQSVAFWCNPISGHATLYWYQQILGQGPKLLIQFQNNGVVDDSQLPKDRFSAERLKGVDSTLKIQPAKLEDSAVYLCASSLADRQEHGELFFGEGSRLTVL.

The J gene is TRBJ1-4, the V gene TRBV5-8, with TRBD1 matching over 8 bases. The CDR3 extends over 19 amino acids. V shed 0 bases and J 7 bases; nucleotides not matched to a gene: 17. Germline V gene sequence: CDR1 SGHTS, CDR2 YDEGEE. The CDR3 loop is CASSLGDRTTWMGGEKLFF. In DNA, the CDR3 is TGTGCCAGCAGCTTGGGGGACAGGACGACCTGGATGGGTGGTGAAAAACTGTTTTTT.

This rearrangement joins TRBV28 to TRBJ1-2; 7 bases are a match to TRBD1. V was clipped by 1 base and J by 5 bases; unmatched bases: 7. The CDR3 totals 15 residues. Germline values: CDR1 MDHEN, CDR2 SYDVKM. The chain's CDR3 is CASSLSLGTEYGYTF. The DNA of the CDR3 is TGTGCCAGCAGTTTATCCCTCGGGACAGAATATGGCTACACCTTC.

This chain uses TRBV20-1 with TRBJ2-7; D is ambiguous. The V end lost 6 bases, the J end lost 6 bases, and 9 bases lay between the germline ends. The CDR3 extends over 10 amino acids. From germline, CDR1 is DFQATT and CDR2 SNEGSKA (reference sequence). CDR3 in DNA: TGCAGTGCCCGATACTCCGAGCAGTACTTC. Protein sequence: CSARYSEQYF.

J is TRBJ1-1 and V is TRBV2, with 7 nucleotides matching TRBD1. This CDR3 region has 16 residues. V shed 0 bases and J 5 bases; nucleotides not matched to a gene: 9. Germline V gives CDR1 SNHLY, CDR2 FYNNEI. In DNA form, the CDR3 reads TGTGCCAGCAGTGAAGCGTTTGACAGGGCAGTTACTGAAGCTTTCTTT. Its translation is CASSEAFDRAVTEAFF.

This rearrangement joins TRBV9 to TRBJ2-1; 7 bases map to TRBD2. This CDR3 has 15 residues. Unmatched junction bases numbered 9, after V lost 1 base and J lost 8 bases. Germline V gives CDR1 SGDLS, CDR2 YYNGEE. CDR3 in DNA: TGTGCCAGCAGCGTACCCCGCGGGAGTGGTGATGAGCAGTTCTTC. Translated, it gives CASSVPRGSGDEQFF. The whole variable domain, remainder taken from reference TRBV9 and TRBJ2-1, is DSGVTQTPKHLITATGQRVTLRCSPRSGDLSVYWYQQSLDQGLQFLIQYYNGEERAKGNILERFSAQQFPDLHSELNLSSLELGDSALYFCASSVPRGSGDEQFFGPGTRLTVL.